A selection of T cell receptor beta chains follows, all from one sample in a study of immune characterization of retroperitoneal liposarcoma. TCRdb processed the PCR reads anew with MiXCR; each CDR3 protein has one entry. The sample holds around 10,000 distinct CDR3 sequences, 25% to 30% seen once. Sequenced material: tumor tissue. All receptors come from a female donor with retroperitoneal liposarcoma. Both conserved end residues are part of each CDR3. A D gene is named only where the DNA matches it firmly. The size of a clone is reported for some rows only, either as once, few or many, or as a class for expanded clones.

v_call: TRBV6-1; d_call: .; clone_size: large; j_call: TRBJ2-7; cdr3_aa: CASKLLGQRDYEQYF; cdr3_nt: TGTGCCAGCAAACTCCTTGGACAGAGAGACTACGAGCAGTACTTC
v_call: TRBV7-9; d_call: .; clone_size: medium-sized; j_call: TRBJ2-1; cdr3_aa: CASSKGGAFKETQFF; cdr3_nt: TGTGCCAGCAGTAAAGGGGGGGCTTTCAAGGAGACCCAGTTCTTC
v_call: TRBV6-1; d_call: TRBD1; clone_size: .; j_call: TRBJ1-2; cdr3_aa: CASRKTTGEGNYGYTF; cdr3_nt: TGTGCCAGCAGAAAAACGACAGGGGAGGGTAACTATGGCTACACCTTC
v_call: TRBV11-3; d_call: TRBD2; clone_size: medium-sized; j_call: TRBJ2-5; cdr3_aa: CASSLSPSRERETQYF; cdr3_nt: TGTGCCAGCAGCTTATCCCCCTCGCGGGAGAGGGAGACCCAGTACTTC
v_call: TRBV6-1; d_call: .; clone_size: few; j_call: TRBJ1-3; cdr3_aa: CASSYRGSGNTIYF; cdr3_nt: TGTGCCAGCTCCTATAGGGGGTCCGGAAACACCATATATTTT
v_call: TRBV7-3; d_call: TRBD1; clone_size: many; j_call: TRBJ1-6; cdr3_aa: CASSFTGDSPLHF; cdr3_nt: TGTGCCAGCAGCTTTACAGGGGATTCACCCCTCCACTTT
v_call: TRBV6-1; d_call: TRBD1; clone_size: .; j_call: TRBJ2-3; cdr3_aa: CASRVRQGSDTQYF; cdr3_nt: TGTGCCAGCAGAGTGAGACAGGGATCAGATACGCAGTATTTT
v_call: TRBV12-3/TRBV12-4; d_call: .; clone_size: medium-sized; j_call: TRBJ1-6; cdr3_aa: CASSPGEESPLHF; cdr3_nt: TGTGCCAGCAGTCCTGGAGAGGAATCACCCCTCCACTTT
v_call: TRBV6-1; d_call: .; clone_size: medium-sized; j_call: TRBJ2-1; cdr3_aa: CASKDQALGPVEQFF; cdr3_nt: TGTGCCAGTAAAGACCAAGCCCTCGGACCGGTGGAGCAGTTCTTC
v_call: TRBV6-4; d_call: TRBD1; clone_size: few; j_call: TRBJ1-1; cdr3_aa: CASSDSNRGRPFF; cdr3_nt: TGTGCCAGCAGTGACTCCAACAGGGGGAGGCCTTTCTTT
v_call: TRBV6-5; d_call: .; clone_size: .; j_call: TRBJ2-3; cdr3_aa: CASRQGGSSDTQYF; cdr3_nt: TGTGCCAGCAGACAGGGAGGCTCTTCAGATACGCAGTATTTT
v_call: TRBV28; d_call: .; clone_size: .; j_call: TRBJ2-1; cdr3_aa: CASRGYYSEIFQETQFF; cdr3_nt: TGTGCCAGCAGGGGATATTATTCAGAAATTTTCCAAGAGACCCAGTTCTTC
v_call: TRBV6-1; d_call: .; clone_size: few; j_call: TRBJ1-1; cdr3_aa: CASKLQGVKNTEAFF; cdr3_nt: TGTGCCAGCAAGTTACAAGGGGTAAAAAACACTGAAGCTTTCTTT
v_call: TRBV11-2; d_call: TRBD2; clone_size: many; j_call: TRBJ2-1; cdr3_aa: CASSLAGGQETQFF; cdr3_nt: TGTGCCAGCAGCTTAGCGGGGGGTCAAGAGACCCAGTTCTTC
v_call: TRBV6-8; d_call: TRBD2; clone_size: .; j_call: TRBJ2-3; cdr3_aa: CASSGVLRGGYTDTQYF; cdr3_nt: TGTGCCAGCAGTGGGGTCCTGCGGGGGGGCTATACAGATACGCAGTATTTT
v_call: TRBV5-3; d_call: .; clone_size: .; j_call: TRBJ2-1; cdr3_aa: CASSPLEKNNEQFF; cdr3_nt: TGTGCCAGCAGCCCCTTAGAGAAAAACAATGAGCAGTTCTTC
v_call: TRBV4-3; d_call: .; clone_size: .; j_call: TRBJ1-4; cdr3_aa: CASSQVPGGPNEKLFF; cdr3_nt: TGCGCCAGCAGCCAAGTCCCGGGGGGCCCTAATGAAAAACTGTTTTTT
v_call: TRBV12-3/TRBV12-4; d_call: .; clone_size: medium-sized; j_call: TRBJ2-5; cdr3_aa: CASSFGGTIQETQYF; cdr3_nt: TGTGCCAGCAGTTTTGGGGGAACTATCCAAGAGACCCAGTACTTC
v_call: TRBV6-1; d_call: TRBD2; clone_size: many; j_call: TRBJ2-1; cdr3_aa: CASSEERDSYNEQFF; cdr3_nt: TGTGCCAGCAGTGAAGAGCGGGATTCCTACAATGAGCAGTTCTTC
v_call: TRBV6-1; d_call: .; clone_size: medium-sized; j_call: TRBJ1-1; cdr3_aa: CASTSRGMPGEEAFF; cdr3_nt: TGTGCCAGCACCTCGAGGGGCATGCCAGGGGAGGAAGCTTTCTTT
v_call: TRBV7-2; d_call: .; clone_size: many; j_call: TRBJ2-3; cdr3_aa: CASSSHRGYSTDTQYF; cdr3_nt: TGTGCCAGCAGCTCCCACCGAGGGTATAGCACAGATACGCAGTATTTT
v_call: TRBV6-1; d_call: .; clone_size: many; j_call: TRBJ2-7; cdr3_aa: CASSSGLINGEQYF; cdr3_nt: TGTGCCAGCAGTTCTGGGTTAATCAACGGCGAGCAGTACTTC
v_call: TRBV6-1; d_call: .; clone_size: few; j_call: TRBJ1-2; cdr3_aa: CASRLGNYGYTF; cdr3_nt: TGTGCCAGCAGACTAGGGAACTATGGCTACACCTTC
v_call: TRBV6-6; d_call: .; clone_size: many; j_call: TRBJ1-1; cdr3_aa: CASSYFVSGRAGGNTEAFF; cdr3_nt: TGTGCCAGCAGTTACTTCGTTTCTGGCAGGGCGGGGGGGAACACTGAAGCTTTCTTT
v_call: TRBV10-3; d_call: TRBD2; clone_size: .; j_call: TRBJ2-1; cdr3_aa: CAISEGLAGDEQFF; cdr3_nt: TGTGCCATCAGTGAGGGACTAGCGGGGGATGAGCAGTTCTTC
v_call: TRBV4-3; d_call: .; clone_size: .; j_call: TRBJ2-4; cdr3_aa: CASSPQGWEAKNIQYF; cdr3_nt: TGCGCCAGCAGCCCTCAGGGCTGGGAAGCCAAAAACATTCAGTACTTC
v_call: TRBV15; d_call: .; clone_size: .; j_call: TRBJ2-5; cdr3_aa: CATSRPKETQYF; cdr3_nt: TGTGCCACCAGCAGACCTAAAGAGACCCAGTACTTC
v_call: TRBV7-2; d_call: TRBD1; clone_size: .; j_call: TRBJ2-7; cdr3_aa: CASSSSGTGNEQYF; cdr3_nt: TGTGCCAGCAGCTCGTCCGGGACAGGTAACGAGCAGTACTTC
v_call: TRBV7-3; d_call: .; clone_size: many; j_call: TRBJ2-1; cdr3_aa: CASSFQGSETQFF; cdr3_nt: TGTGCCAGCAGCTTTCAGGGAAGTGAGACCCAGTTCTTC
v_call: TRBV12-3/TRBV12-4; d_call: .; clone_size: .; j_call: TRBJ2-1; cdr3_aa: CASTRHSLPNEQFF; cdr3_nt: TGTGCCAGCACCCGACACAGTCTCCCCAACGAGCAGTTCTTC
v_call: TRBV10-3; d_call: TRBD1; clone_size: .; j_call: TRBJ2-7; cdr3_aa: CAIRTGGNSYEQYF; cdr3_nt: TGTGCCATCAGAACAGGGGGAAACTCCTACGAGCAGTACTTC
v_call: TRBV6-6; d_call: .; clone_size: .; j_call: TRBJ1-4; cdr3_aa: CASSYAGDGGEKLFF; cdr3_nt: TGTGCCAGCAGTTACGCCGGGGACGGTGGGGAAAAACTGTTTTTT
v_call: TRBV6-1; d_call: .; clone_size: .; j_call: TRBJ2-3; cdr3_aa: CASSYGATTDTQYF; cdr3_nt: TGTGCCAGCAGTTATGGGGCCACCACAGATACGCAGTATTTT
v_call: TRBV6-1; d_call: TRBD2; clone_size: many; j_call: TRBJ2-1; cdr3_aa: CATSPLAGANEQFF; cdr3_nt: TGTGCCACTTCCCCACTAGCGGGGGCCAATGAGCAGTTCTTC
v_call: TRBV7-3; d_call: .; clone_size: .; j_call: TRBJ2-1; cdr3_aa: CASSPTGAGSGYEQFF; cdr3_nt: TGTGCCAGCAGCCCCACGGGGGCGGGGTCGGGCTACGAGCAGTTCTTC
v_call: TRBV27; d_call: TRBD2; clone_size: .; j_call: TRBJ2-1; cdr3_aa: CASSPRGQRETQFF; cdr3_nt: TGTGCCAGCAGTCCCCGAGGACAGCGGGAGACCCAGTTCTTC
v_call: TRBV11-3; d_call: .; clone_size: many; j_call: TRBJ2-3; cdr3_aa: CASSSAFGSGDTQYF; cdr3_nt: TGTGCCAGCAGCTCCGCCTTCGGGAGTGGAGATACGCAGTATTTT
v_call: TRBV6-1; d_call: .; clone_size: many; j_call: TRBJ1-2; cdr3_aa: CASSHLIGGYTF; cdr3_nt: TGTGCCAGCAGTCATCTTATCGGTGGCTACACCTTC
v_call: TRBV6-4; d_call: .; clone_size: many; j_call: TRBJ2-1; cdr3_aa: CASSVGLEGYNEQFF; cdr3_nt: TGTGCCAGCAGTGTCGGGCTAGAGGGGTACAATGAGCAGTTCTTC
v_call: TRBV7-2; d_call: .; clone_size: large; j_call: TRBJ2-1; cdr3_aa: CASSLARASYEQFF; cdr3_nt: TGTGCCAGCAGCTTAGCGAGAGCGTCCTACGAGCAGTTCTTC